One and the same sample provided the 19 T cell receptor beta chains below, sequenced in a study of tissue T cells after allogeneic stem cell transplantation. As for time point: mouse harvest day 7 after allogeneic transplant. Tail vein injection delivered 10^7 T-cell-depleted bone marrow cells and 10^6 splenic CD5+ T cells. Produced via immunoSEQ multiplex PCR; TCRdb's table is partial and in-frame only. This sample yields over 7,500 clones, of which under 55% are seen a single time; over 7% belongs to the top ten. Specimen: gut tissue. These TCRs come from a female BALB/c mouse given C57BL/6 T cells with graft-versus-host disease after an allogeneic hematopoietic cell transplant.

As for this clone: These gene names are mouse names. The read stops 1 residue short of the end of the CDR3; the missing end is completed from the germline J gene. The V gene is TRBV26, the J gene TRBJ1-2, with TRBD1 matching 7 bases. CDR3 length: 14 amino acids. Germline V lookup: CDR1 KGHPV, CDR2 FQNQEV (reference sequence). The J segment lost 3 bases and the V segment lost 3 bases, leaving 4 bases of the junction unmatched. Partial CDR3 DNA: TGTGCCAGCAGTCTTGGCAGGGGGGACTCCGACTACACC. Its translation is CASSLGRGDSDYT. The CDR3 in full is CASSLGRGDSDYTF.

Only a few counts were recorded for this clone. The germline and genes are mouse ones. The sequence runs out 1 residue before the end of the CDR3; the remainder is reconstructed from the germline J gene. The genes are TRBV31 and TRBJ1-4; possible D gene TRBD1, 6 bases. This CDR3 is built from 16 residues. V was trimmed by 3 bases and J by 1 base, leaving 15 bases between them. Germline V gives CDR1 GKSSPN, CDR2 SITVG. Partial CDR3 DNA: TGTGCCTGGAGGCCTCCGGGACAAAATTCCAACGAAAGATTATTT. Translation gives CAWRPPGQNSNERLF. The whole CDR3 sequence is CAWRPPGQNSNERLFF.

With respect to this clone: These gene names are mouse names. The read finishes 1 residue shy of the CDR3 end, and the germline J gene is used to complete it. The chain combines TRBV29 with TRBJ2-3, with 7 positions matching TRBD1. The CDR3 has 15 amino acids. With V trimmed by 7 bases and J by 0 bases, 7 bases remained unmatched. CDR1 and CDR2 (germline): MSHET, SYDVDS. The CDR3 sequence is CASTTGTASAETLYF. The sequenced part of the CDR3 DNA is TGTGCTAGCACTACCGGGACAGCTAGTGCAGAAACGCTGTAT.

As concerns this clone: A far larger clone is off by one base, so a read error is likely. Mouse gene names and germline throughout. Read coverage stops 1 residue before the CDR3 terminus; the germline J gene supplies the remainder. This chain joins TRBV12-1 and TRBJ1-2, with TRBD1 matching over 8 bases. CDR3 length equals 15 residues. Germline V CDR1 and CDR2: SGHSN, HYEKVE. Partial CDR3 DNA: TGTGCCAGCTCTCGATGGGACAGGAGGGGCTCCGGCTACACC. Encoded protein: CASSRWDRRGSGYT. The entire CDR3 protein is CASSRWDRRGSGYTF. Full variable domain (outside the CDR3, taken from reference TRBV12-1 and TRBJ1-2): DSGVVQSPRHIIKEKGGRSVLTCIPISGHSNVVWYQQTLGKELKFLIQHYEKVERDKGFLPSRFSVQQFDDYHSEMNMSALELEDSAMYFCASSRWDRRGSGYTFGSGTRLLVI.

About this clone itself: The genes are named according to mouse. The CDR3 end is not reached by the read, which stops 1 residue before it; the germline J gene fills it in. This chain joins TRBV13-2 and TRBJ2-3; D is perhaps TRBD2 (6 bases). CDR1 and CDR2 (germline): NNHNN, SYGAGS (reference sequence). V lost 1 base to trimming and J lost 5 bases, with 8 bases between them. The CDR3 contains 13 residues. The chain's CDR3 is CASGDMGEETLYF. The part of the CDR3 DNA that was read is TGTGCCAGCGGTGATATGGGGGAAGAAACGCTGTAT.

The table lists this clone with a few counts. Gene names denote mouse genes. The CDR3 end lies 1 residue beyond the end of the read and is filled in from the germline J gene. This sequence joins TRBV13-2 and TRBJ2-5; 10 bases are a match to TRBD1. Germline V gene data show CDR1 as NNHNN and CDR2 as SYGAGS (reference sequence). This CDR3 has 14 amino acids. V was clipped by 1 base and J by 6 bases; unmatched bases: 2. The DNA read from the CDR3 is TGTGCCAGCGGTGATCCGGGACAGGGGGACACCCAGTAC. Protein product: CASGDPGQGDTQY. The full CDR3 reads CASGDPGQGDTQYF.

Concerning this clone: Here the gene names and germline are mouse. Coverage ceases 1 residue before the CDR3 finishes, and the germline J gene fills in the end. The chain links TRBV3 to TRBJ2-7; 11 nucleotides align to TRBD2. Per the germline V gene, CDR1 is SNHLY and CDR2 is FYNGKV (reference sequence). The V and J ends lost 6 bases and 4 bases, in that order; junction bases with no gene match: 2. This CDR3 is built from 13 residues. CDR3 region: CASRRLGGYEQYF. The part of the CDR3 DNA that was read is TGTGCCAGCAGGCGACTGGGGGGGTATGAACAGTAC.

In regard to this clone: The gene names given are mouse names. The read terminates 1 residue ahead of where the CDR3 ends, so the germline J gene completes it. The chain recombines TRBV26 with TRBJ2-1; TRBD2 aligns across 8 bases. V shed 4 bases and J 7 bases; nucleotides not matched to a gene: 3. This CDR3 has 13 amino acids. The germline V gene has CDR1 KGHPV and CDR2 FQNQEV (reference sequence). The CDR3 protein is CASSQTGGAEQFF. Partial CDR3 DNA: TGTGCCAGCAGTCAAACTGGGGGAGCTGAGCAGTTC.

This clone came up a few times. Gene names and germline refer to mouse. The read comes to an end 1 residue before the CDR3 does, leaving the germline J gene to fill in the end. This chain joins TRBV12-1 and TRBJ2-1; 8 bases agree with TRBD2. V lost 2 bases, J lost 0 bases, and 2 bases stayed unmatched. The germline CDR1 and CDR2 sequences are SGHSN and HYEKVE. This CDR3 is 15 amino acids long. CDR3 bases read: TGTGCCAGCTCTCCTACTGGGGGTAACTATGCTGAGCAGTTC. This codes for CASSPTGGNYAEQF. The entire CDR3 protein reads CASSPTGGNYAEQFF.

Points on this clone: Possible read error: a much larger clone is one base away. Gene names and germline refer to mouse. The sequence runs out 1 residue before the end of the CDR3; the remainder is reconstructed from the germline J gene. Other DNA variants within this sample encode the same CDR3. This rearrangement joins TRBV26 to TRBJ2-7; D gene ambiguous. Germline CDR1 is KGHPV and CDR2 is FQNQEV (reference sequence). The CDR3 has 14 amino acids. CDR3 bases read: TGTGCCAGCAGCCTGTCCAGGAGCTCCTATGAACAGTAC. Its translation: CASSLSRSSYEQY. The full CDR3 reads CASSLSRSSYEQYF.

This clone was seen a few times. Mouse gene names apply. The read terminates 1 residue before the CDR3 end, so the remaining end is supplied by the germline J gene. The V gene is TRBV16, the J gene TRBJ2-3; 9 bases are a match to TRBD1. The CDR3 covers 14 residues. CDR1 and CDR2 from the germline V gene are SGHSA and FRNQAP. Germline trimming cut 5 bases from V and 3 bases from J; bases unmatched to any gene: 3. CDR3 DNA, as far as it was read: TGTGCAAGCAGCCAACAGGGGGCGGCAGAAACGCTGTAT. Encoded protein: CASSQQGAAETLY. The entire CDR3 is CASSQQGAAETLYF.

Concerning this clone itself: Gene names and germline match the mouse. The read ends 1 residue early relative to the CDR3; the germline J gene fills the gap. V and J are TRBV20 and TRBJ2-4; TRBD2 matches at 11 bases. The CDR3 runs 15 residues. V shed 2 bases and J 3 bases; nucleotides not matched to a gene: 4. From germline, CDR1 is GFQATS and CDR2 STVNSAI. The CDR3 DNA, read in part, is TGTGGTGCTAGGAACTGGGGGGGCCGGCAAAACACCTTGTAC. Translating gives CGARNWGGRQNTLY. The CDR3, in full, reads CGARNWGGRQNTLYF.

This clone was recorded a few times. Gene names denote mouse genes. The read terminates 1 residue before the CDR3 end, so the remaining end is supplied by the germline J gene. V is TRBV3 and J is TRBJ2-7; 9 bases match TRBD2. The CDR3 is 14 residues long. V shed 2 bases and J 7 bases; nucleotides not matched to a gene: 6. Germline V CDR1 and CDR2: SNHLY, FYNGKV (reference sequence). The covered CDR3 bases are TGTGCCAGCAGCTTATCAACTGGGGGGAGGGAACAGTAC. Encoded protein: CASSLSTGGREQY. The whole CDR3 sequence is CASSLSTGGREQYF.

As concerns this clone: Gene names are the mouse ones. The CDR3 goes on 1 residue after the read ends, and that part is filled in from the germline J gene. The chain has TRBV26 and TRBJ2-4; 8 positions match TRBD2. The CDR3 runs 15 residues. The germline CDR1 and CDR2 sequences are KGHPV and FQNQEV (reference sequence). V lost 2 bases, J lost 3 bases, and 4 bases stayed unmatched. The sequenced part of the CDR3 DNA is TGTGCCAGCAGTCTGCTGGGGGGTAGCCAAAACACCTTGTAC. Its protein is CASSLLGGSQNTLY. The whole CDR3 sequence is CASSLLGGSQNTLYF.

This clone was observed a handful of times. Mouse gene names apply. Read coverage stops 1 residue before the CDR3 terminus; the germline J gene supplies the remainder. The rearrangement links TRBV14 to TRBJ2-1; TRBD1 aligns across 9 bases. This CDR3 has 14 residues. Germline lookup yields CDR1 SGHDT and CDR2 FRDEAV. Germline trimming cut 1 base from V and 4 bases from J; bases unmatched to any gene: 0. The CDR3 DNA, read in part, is TGTGCCAGCAGTTTCGGGACAGGGTATGCTGAGCAGTTC. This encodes CASSFGTGYAEQF. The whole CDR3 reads CASSFGTGYAEQFF.

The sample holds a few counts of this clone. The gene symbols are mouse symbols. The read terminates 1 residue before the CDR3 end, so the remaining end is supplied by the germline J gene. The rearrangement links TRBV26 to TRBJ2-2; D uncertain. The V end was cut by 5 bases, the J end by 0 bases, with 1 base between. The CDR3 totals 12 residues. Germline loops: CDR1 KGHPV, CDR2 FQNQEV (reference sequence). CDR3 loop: CASSSNTGQLYF. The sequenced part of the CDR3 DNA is TGTGCCAGCAGTTCAAACACCGGGCAGCTCTAC.

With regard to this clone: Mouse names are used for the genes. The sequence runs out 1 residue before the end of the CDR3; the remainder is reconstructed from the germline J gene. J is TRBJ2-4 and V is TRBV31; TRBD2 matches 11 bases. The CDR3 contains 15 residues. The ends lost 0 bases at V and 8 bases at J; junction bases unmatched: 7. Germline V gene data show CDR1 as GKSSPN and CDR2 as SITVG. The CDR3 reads CAWSLVGTGGSTLYF. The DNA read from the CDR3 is TGTGCCTGGAGTCTAGTGGGGACTGGGGGATCCACCTTGTAC. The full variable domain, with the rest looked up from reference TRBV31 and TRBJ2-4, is AQTIHQWPVAEIKAVGSPLSLGCTIKGKSSPNLYWYWQATGGTLQQLFYSITVGQVESVVQLNLSASRPKDDQFILSTEKLLLSHSGFYLCAWSLVGTGGSTLYFGAGTRLSVL.

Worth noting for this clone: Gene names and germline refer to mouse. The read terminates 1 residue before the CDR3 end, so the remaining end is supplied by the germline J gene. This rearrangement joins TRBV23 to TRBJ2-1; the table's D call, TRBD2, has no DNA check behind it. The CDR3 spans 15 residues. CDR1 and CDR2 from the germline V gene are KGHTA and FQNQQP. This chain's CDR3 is CSSSPWGARDAEQFF. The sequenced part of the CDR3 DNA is TGCTCCAGCAGTCCTTGGGGGGCGAGGGATGCTGAGCAGTTC.

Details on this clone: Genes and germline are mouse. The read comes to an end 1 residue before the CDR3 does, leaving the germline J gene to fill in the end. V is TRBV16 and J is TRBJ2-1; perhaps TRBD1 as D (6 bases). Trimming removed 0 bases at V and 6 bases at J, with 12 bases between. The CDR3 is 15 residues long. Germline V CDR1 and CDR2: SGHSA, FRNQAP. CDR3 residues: CASSLDRGLRAEQFF. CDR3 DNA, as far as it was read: TGTGCAAGCAGCTTAGACAGGGGCCTCCGTGCTGAGCAGTTC.